This T cell receptor beta chain was sequenced during a study of CD8 T cells in Susac syndrome. About this clonotype: Its antigen remains unknown.

Trimming pared 3 bases from V and 0 bases from J, leaving 9 bases between. The germline CDR1 and CDR2 sequences are SNHLY and FYNNEI. The CDR3 runs 16 residues. Study-wide results and limits: The Susac syndrome CD4+ T cell repertoires displayed no clonal expansion.

cDNA came from about 0.5 to 1 ug RNA primed by random hexamers. The immunoSEQ assay covered 54 Vbeta and 13 Jbeta segments for CDR3. TCRdb itself ran the immunoSEQ multiplex PCR reads through MiXCR, one entry per CDR3 protein. The sample records under 200,000 distinct CDR3 sequences, 91% being singletons. Peripheral blood CD8+ and CD4+ T cells were profiled by TCR beta sequencing. The rearrangement joins TRBV2 to TRBJ2-6; unclear D gene. Sequenced: CD4+ T cells from PBMCs. This clonotype originated in a human donor with Susac syndrome. The CDR3 sequence: CASSEIAISGANVLTF. CDR3 coding DNA: TGTGCCAGCAGTGAGATCGCCATCTCTGGGGCCAACGTCCTGACTTTC. The whole variable domain, remainder taken from reference TRBV2 and TRBJ2-6, is EPEVTQTPSHQVTQMGQEVILRCVPISNHLYFYWYRQILGQKVEFLVSFYNNEISEKSEIFDDQFSVERPDGSNFTLKIRSTKLEDSAMYFCASSEIAISGANVLTFGAGSRLTVL.